The 17 T cell receptor beta chains given below trace back to one sample, sequenced in a study of lymphopenia after photon versus proton radiotherapy. Clones were sequenced by immunoSEQ multiplex PCR, and TCRdb holds only the in-frame ones, with some missing. The repertoire has about 25,000 clones, about 87% of them found once; the top ten carry roughly a fifth. This specimen was peripheral blood, taken from a patient treated with photon-based radiotherapy. These TCRs come from a man aged 50 to 59 with gastric cancer.

This clone has just a few counts. The chain combines TRBV9 with TRBJ2-3; possibly TRBD1 or TRBD2 for D (5 bases each). Trimming pared 4 bases from V and 2 bases from J, leaving 11 bases between. From germline, CDR1 is SGDLS and CDR2 YYNGEE. This CDR3 has 14 residues. This CDR3 is CASSPGRNTDTQYF. The CDR3 DNA sequence: TGTGCCAGCAGCCCGGGACGGAACACAGATACGCAGTATTTT.

V is TRBV5-1 and J is TRBJ2-7, with D perhaps matching TRBD1 (6 bases). With 0 bases removed from V and 6 bases from J, the gap between germline ends came to 16 bases. Germline V CDR1 and CDR2: SGHRS, YFSETQ. The CDR3 is made up of 15 amino acids. The CDR3 DNA reads TGCGCCAGCAGCTTGGATCCCAGGGGTGATGCCGAGCAGTACGTC. The encoded protein is CASSLDPRGDAEQYV.

The CDR3: CASSRGRGGGAETQYF. The CDR3 DNA reads TGCGCCAGCAGCAGGGGGCGCGGGGGGGGCGCGGAGACCCAGTACTTC. This chain connects TRBV5-1 to TRBJ2-5; 9 bases map to TRBD2. This CDR3 is 16 amino acids long. After removal of 4 bases from V and 5 bases from J, the junction contained 12 bases not matched to a gene. Germline CDR1 is SGHRS and CDR2 is YFSETQ. Looking up the rest from reference TRBV5-1 and TRBJ2-5 gives the full variable domain: KAGVTQTPRYLIKTRGQQVTLSCSPISGHRSVSWYQQTPGQGLQFLFEYFSETQRNKGNFPGRFSGRQFSNSRSEMNVSTLELGDSALYLCASSRGRGGGAETQYFGPGTRLLVL.

The J gene is TRBJ1-1, the V gene TRBV4-3, with D possibly matching TRBD1 (5 bases). This CDR3 region has 15 residues. Germline V CDR1 and CDR2: LGHNA, YSLEER. V shed 0 bases and J shed 3 bases, with 11 bases lying between them. The CDR3 is CASSQDQGGYTEAFF. In DNA form, the CDR3 reads TGCGCCAGCAGCCAAGATCAGGGCGGTTACACTGAAGCTTTCTTT.

This clone has just one count. The genes are TRBV7-3 and TRBJ2-7, with 9 nucleotides matching TRBD2. The CDR3 spans 15 residues. The ends lost 5 bases at V and 3 bases at J; junction bases unmatched: 8. The germline CDR1 and CDR2 sequences are SGHTA and FQGTGA. CDR3 nucleotides: TGTGCCAGCAGCCGGGGACTAGCTCCTTTCTACGAGCAGTACGTC. It translates to CASSRGLAPFYEQYV.

Here the CDR3 DNA reads TGCGCCAGCAGAGGACAGGGGGCTGTTGGAAACACCATATATTTT. Its protein product is CASRGQGAVGNTIYF. V usage is TRBV5-1 and J usage is TRBJ1-3; 11 nucleotides match TRBD1. V trimming: 5 bases; J trimming: 3 bases; junction bases outside the gene matches: 4. CDR3 length: 15 residues. Germline V lookup: CDR1 SGHRS, CDR2 YFSETQ.

The genes are TRBV12-5 and TRBJ2-2; D gene uncertain. The CDR3 is 18 residues long. V was trimmed by 4 bases and J by 4 bases, leaving 22 bases between them. CDR1 LGHNT and CDR2 FRNRAP come from the germline V gene. The CDR3 loop is CASGSNPDGKMVTGELFF. The CDR3 bases are TGTGCTAGTGGTTCAAACCCCGACGGCAAGATGGTCACCGGGGAGCTGTTTTTT.

This chain uses TRBV10-3 with TRBJ1-5; 10 bases fit TRBD1. The trim removed 2 bases at V and 9 bases at J, leaving 4 bases unmatched. CDR1 is ENHRY and CDR2 is SYGVKD in the germline V gene. The CDR3 sequence is 14 residues long. The DNA of the CDR3 is TGTGCCATCAGTGAGGTAGGGGACAGGGGGCCCCAGCATTTT. This sequence encodes CAISEVGDRGPQHF.

The V gene is TRBV9, the J gene TRBJ1-2; 7 bases are shared with TRBD1. Germline CDR1 SGDLS, CDR2 YYNGEE. There are 14 residues in the CDR3. Losses at the gene ends were 3 bases for V and 7 bases for J; bases not matched to a gene: 9. CDR3 bases: TGTGCCAGCAGCGGATTGACAGGGTTGGGTGGCTACACCTTC. It yields the protein CASSGLTGLGGYTF.

This rearrangement joins TRBV18 to TRBJ2-5; 7 nucleotides line up with TRBD1. This CDR3 region has 14 residues. With 3 bases clipped from V and 4 bases from J, the junction kept 5 bases outside the gene matches. CDR1 is KGHSH and CDR2 is LQKENI in the germline V gene. CDR3 in DNA: TGTGCCAGCTCACCGAAGACAGGGAGAGAGACCCAGTACTTC. Translating gives CASSPKTGRETQYF.

The chain employs TRBV10-3 and TRBJ1-1, with D unclear. The CDR3 runs to 12 residues. The ends were cut back, 8 bases at V and 7 bases at J, with 14 bases in the middle. The germline gives CDR1 ENHRY, CDR2 SYGVKD. Here the CDR3 reads CAIGAQNIEAFF. The CDR3 bases are TGTGCCATCGGTGCACAAAATATTGAAGCTTTCTTT.

This chain links TRBV19 with TRBJ2-5; D call uncertain. The CDR3 loop spans 14 amino acids. CDR1 LNHDA and CDR2 SQIVND come from the germline V gene (reference sequence). V was cut by 4 bases and J by 5 bases, with 14 bases left in between. CDR3 sequence: CASSTPTGPETQYF. The CDR3 DNA follows: TGTGCCAGTAGTACCCCGACCGGACCTGAGACCCAGTACTTC.

This clone was counted once. CDR3 sequence reads: CASSHAVSNEQFF. The CDR3 coding sequence is TGTGCCAGCAGCCATGCAGTAAGCAATGAGCAGTTCTTC. This rearrangement joins TRBV6-5 to TRBJ2-1; no clear D. Germline V lookup: CDR1 MNHEY, CDR2 SVGAGI. With 6 bases removed from V and 6 bases from J, the gap between germline ends came to 12 bases. The CDR3 spans 13 residues.

The V call is TRBV19, the J call TRBJ2-3; D is possibly TRBD1 or TRBD2 (5 bases each). The V gene lost 4 bases and the J gene lost 3 bases, with 14 bases spanning the gap. CDR3 length: 15 amino acids. Germline CDR1 is LNHDA and CDR2 is SQIVND (reference sequence). CDR3 DNA: TGTGCCAGTAGTAGCAGGGCGGGCGGGACAGATACGCAGTATTTT. Protein product: CASSSRAGGTDTQYF. The variable domain in full, with the rest retrieved from reference TRBV19 and TRBJ2-3, is DGGITQSPKYLFRKEGQNVTLSCEQNLNHDAMYWYRQDPGQGLRLIYYSQIVNDFQKGDIAEGYSVSREKKESFPLTVTSAQKNPTAFYLCASSSRAGGTDTQYFGPGTRLTVL.

This sequence joins TRBV5-1 and TRBJ1-1, with 7 bases aligning to TRBD1. V lost 5 bases, J lost 0 bases, and 4 bases stayed unmatched. The CDR3 is made up of 14 amino acids. Per germline, CDR1 SGHRS and CDR2 YFSETQ. CDR3 protein: CASRTGTVNTEAFF. CDR3 in DNA: TGCGCCAGCAGAACCGGGACAGTGAACACTGAAGCTTTCTTT.

This clone was found once. The V call is TRBV5-1, the J call TRBJ2-5; D call uncertain. The ends were cut back, 3 bases at V and 5 bases at J, with 8 bases in the middle. This CDR3 comprises 12 residues. In germline, CDR1 is SGHRS, CDR2 YFSETQ. The CDR3: CASSSEYETQYF. DNA of the CDR3: TGCGCCAGCAGCTCCGAGTATGAGACCCAGTACTTC.

This chain links TRBV7-8 with TRBJ2-5; no definite D call. Germline V lookup: CDR1 SGHVS, CDR2 FQNEAQ. The CDR3 sequence is 12 residues long. V lost 5 bases, J lost 5 bases, and 9 bases lay in between. The chain's CDR3 is CASSPNRETQYF. For the CDR3, the DNA is TGTGCCAGCAGCCCCAATCGTGAGACCCAGTACTTC.